This TCR beta chain is from a study of blood T cell repertoires in COVID-19. Authors' processing steps: Amplification of reference gene primers provided the estimated nucleated cell counts. Profiling relied on immunoSEQ multiplex PCR, and the TCRdb table lists in-frame clones only, not all of them. That table furnishes V, J and clone size, whereas the DNA furnished D and trimming. The sample records over 120,000 clones, about 80% being singletons. V shed 0 bases and J shed 4 bases, with 7 bases lying between them. The CDR3 sequence is 14 residues long. Germline lookup yields CDR1 SGDLS and CDR2 YYNGEE.

The chain is built from TRBV9 and TRBJ1-4; D gene uncertain. The sequence derives from a man aged 50 or older who had recovered from COVID-19. The sequenced sample consisted of PBMCs or T cells enriched from blood (not recorded which). CDR3 in amino acids: CASSVGQVNEKLFF. The CDR3 DNA reads as TGTGCCAGCAGCGTAGGGCAGGTTAATGAAAAACTGTTTTTT. Variable domain in full (rest from reference TRBV9 and TRBJ1-4): DSGVTQTPKHLITATGQRVTLRCSPRSGDLSVYWYQQSLDQGLQFLIQYYNGEERAKGNILERFSAQQFPDLHSELNLSSLELGDSALYFCASSVGQVNEKLFFGSGTQLSVL.